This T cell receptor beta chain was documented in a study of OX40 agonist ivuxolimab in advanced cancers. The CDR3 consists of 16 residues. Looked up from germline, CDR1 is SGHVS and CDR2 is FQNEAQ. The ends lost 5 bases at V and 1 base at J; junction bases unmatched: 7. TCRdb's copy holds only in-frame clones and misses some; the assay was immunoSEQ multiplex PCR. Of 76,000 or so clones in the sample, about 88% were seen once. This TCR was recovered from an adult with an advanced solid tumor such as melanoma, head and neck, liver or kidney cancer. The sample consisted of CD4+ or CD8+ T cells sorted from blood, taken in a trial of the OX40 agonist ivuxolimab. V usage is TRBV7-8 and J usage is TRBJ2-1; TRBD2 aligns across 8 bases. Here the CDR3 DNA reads TGTGCCAGCAGCCGAGTGGCGGGGGGTTCCTACAATGAGCAGTTCTTC. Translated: CASSRVAGGSYNEQFF.